The present TCR beta chain was sequenced within a study of blood T cell repertoires in COVID-19. Background on the study: Collection of acute and convalescent COVID-19 samples took place in the United States, Italy and Spain. T cells, B-cell-depleted T cells, or PBMCs provided the cDNA or gDNA that served as material.

Germline CDR1 is KGHDR and CDR2 is SFDVKD. This CDR3 spans 14 amino acids. V lost 1 base and J 5 bases, leaving 10 bases between the germline ends. It was during active infection that Seattle patients were enrolled and then longitudinally followed. Original analysis: It was from reference gene primer amplification that nucleated cell counts were estimated. Produced via immunoSEQ multiplex PCR; TCRdb's table is partial and in-frame only. That table furnishes V, J and clone size, whereas the DNA furnished D and trimming. The sample holds under 400,000 clones, roughly nine tenths seen once. This receptor was identified in a woman aged 60 to 75 with COVID-19, enrolled during active disease. This sequence joins TRBV24-1 and TRBJ2-5, with a possible D match to TRBD1 (5 bases). Sequenced material: peripheral blood. The CDR3 loop reads CATSDFSGRETQYF. CDR3 nucleotide sequence: TGTGCCACCAGTGATTTTTCAGGGCGGGAGACCCAGTACTTC.